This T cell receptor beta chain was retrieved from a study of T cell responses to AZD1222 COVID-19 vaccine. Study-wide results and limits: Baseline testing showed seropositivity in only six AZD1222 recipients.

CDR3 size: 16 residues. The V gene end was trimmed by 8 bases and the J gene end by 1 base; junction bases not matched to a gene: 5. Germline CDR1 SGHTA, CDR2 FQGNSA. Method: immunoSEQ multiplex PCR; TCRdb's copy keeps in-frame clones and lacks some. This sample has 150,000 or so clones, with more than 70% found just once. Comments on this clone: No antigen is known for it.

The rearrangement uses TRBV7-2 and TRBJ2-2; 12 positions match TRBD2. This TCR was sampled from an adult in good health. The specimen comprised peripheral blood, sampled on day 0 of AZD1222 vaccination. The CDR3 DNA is TGTGCCAGCGGTCGACTAGCGGGGGTGAACACCGGGGAGCTGTTTTTT. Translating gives CASGRLAGVNTGELFF.